This paragraph reports one T cell receptor beta chain. This sample was taken from a study of blood T cell repertoires in COVID-19. With 0 bases clipped from V and 10 bases from J, the junction kept 9 bases outside the gene matches. Germline V CDR1 and CDR2: SGHNT, YYREEE (reference sequence). This CDR3 comprises 15 residues. Data came from immunoSEQ multiplex PCR; TCRdb stores just in-frame clones and leaves some out. The repertoire holds roughly 250,000 clones, roughly 90% seen once, with over 2% in the top ten. Cohort assignment relied on participant-reported clinical history. This clonotype was sampled from a woman in her thirties or forties with acute COVID-19. Source material: PBMCs or T cells enriched from blood (not recorded which). The rearrangement links TRBV5-4 to TRBJ1-2, with TRBD1 matching 10 bases. CDR3 loop: CASSLETGGRGAYTF. The CDR3 coding sequence is TGTGCCAGCAGCTTGGAGACAGGGGGCCGAGGGGCCTACACCTTC.